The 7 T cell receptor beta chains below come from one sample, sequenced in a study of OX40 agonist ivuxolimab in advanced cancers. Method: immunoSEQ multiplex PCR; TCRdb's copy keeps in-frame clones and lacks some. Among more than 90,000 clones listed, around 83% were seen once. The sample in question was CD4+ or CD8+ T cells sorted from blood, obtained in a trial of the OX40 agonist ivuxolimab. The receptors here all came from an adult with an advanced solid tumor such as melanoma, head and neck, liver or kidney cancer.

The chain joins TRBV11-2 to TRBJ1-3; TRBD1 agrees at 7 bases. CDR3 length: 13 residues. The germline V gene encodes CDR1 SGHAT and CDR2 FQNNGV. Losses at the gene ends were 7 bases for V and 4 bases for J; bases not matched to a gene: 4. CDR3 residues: CASNRGSGNTIYF. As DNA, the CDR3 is TGTGCCAGCAACAGGGGTTCCGGAAACACCATATATTTT.

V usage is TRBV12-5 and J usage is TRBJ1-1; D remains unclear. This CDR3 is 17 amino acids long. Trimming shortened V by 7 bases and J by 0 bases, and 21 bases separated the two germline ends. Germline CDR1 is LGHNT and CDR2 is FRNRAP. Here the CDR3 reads CASVSFEHLSMNTEAFF. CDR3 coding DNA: TGTGCTAGTGTTTCATTCGAGCATCTATCGATGAACACTGAAGCTTTCTTT.

The CDR3 DNA follows: TGTGCCAGCAGTGAAGGAACAGCTAGCACAGATACGCAGTATTTT. Translating it yields CASSEGTASTDTQYF. The chain couples TRBV6-1 to TRBJ2-3, with D unclear. Trimming removed 1 base from V and 0 bases from J, with 8 bases in between. CDR1 MNHNS and CDR2 SASEGT come from the germline V gene. The CDR3 sequence is 15 residues long.

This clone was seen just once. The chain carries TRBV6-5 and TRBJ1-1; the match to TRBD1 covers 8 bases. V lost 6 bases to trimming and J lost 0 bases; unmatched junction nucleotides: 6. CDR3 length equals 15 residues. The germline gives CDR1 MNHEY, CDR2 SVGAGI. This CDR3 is CASRGQERMNTEAFF. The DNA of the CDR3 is TGTGCCAGCAGGGGACAGGAGCGTATGAACACTGAAGCTTTCTTT.

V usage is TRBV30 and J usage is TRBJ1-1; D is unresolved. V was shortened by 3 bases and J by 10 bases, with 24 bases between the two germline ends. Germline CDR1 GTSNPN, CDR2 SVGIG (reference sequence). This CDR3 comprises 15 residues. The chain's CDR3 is CAWRNTGNPVDGAFF. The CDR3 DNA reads TGTGCCTGGAGAAACACGGGAAACCCCGTTGATGGAGCTTTCTTT.

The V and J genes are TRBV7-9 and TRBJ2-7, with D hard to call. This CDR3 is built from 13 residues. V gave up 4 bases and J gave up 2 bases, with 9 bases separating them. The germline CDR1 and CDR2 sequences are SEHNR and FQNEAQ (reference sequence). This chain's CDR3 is CASSSDGPYEQYF. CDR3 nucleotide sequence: TGTGCCAGCAGCTCGGACGGACCCTACGAGCAGTACTTC.

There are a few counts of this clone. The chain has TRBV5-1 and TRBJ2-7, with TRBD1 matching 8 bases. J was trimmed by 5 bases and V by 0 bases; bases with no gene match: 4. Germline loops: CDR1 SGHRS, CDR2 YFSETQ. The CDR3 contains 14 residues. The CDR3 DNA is TGCGCCAGCAGCTTGGGGACAGGGTACCACGAGCAGTACTTC. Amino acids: CASSLGTGYHEQYF.